One and the same sample provided the 7 T cell receptor beta chains below, sequenced in a study of blood T cell repertoires in COVID-19. Sequenced by immunoSEQ multiplex PCR; TCRdb stores in-frame clones only, minus some. The sample holds some 400,000 clones, about 90% seen once. Material for sequencing was peripheral blood. These receptor sequences come from a man aged 18 to 35 with active or convalescent COVID-19.

The chain carries TRBV27 and TRBJ1-5; 7 bases match TRBD1. Germline V CDR1 and CDR2: MNHEY, SMNVEV (reference sequence). This CDR3 contains 13 residues. Losses at the gene ends were 6 bases for V and 7 bases for J; bases not matched to a gene: 6. CDR3: CASRDRVGQPQHF. The CDR3 coding sequence is TGTGCCAGCAGAGACAGGGTAGGGCAGCCCCAGCATTTT.

This clone was seen just once. The chain uses TRBV2 and TRBJ1-5; no reliable D call. Per germline, CDR1 SNHLY and CDR2 FYNNEI. This CDR3 spans 15 amino acids. Deletions cut 3 bases from V and 0 bases from J, with 9 bases between. The CDR3 coding sequence is TGTGCCAGCAGTGATCGTGGGCATAGCAATCAGCCCCAGCATTTT. It specifies CASSDRGHSNQPQHF.

V gene TRBV2 combines with J gene TRBJ1-1; no clear D gene. The CDR3 extends over 11 amino acids. Germline assignment: CDR1 SNHLY and CDR2 FYNNEI. V was cut by 6 bases and J by 7 bases, with 9 bases left in between. The CDR3 sequence: CASSPGREAFF. The DNA for the CDR3 is TGTGCCAGCAGCCCGGGTCGTGAAGCTTTCTTT.

This chain connects TRBV28 to TRBJ1-4; 9 positions match TRBD1. Germline loops: CDR1 MDHEN, CDR2 SYDVKM. J was trimmed by 6 bases and V by 6 bases; bases with no gene match: 14. The CDR3 consists of 17 residues. The CDR3 nucleotides read TGTGCCAGCAGACCACATAACCGGGACAGGGATGATGAAAAACTGTTTTTT. This gives the protein CASRPHNRDRDDEKLFF. Supplemented by reference TRBV28 and TRBJ1-4, the full variable domain reads DVKVTQSSRYLVKRTGEKVFLECVQDMDHENMFWYRQDPGLGLRLIYFSYDVKMKEKGDIPEGYSVSREKKERFSLILESASTNQTSMYLCASRPHNRDRDDEKLFFGSGTQLSVL.

A single count supports this clone. The CDR3 DNA reads as TGTGCCAGCGGACACTTCTACGAGCAGTACTTC. Amino acid sequence: CASGHFYEQYF. The V gene is TRBV6-5, the J gene TRBJ2-7, with D maybe TRBD1 (5 bases). CDR1 and CDR2 (germline): MNHEY, SVGAGI. Deletions cut 8 bases from V and 3 bases from J, with 8 bases between. The CDR3 consists of 11 residues.

J is TRBJ1-2 and V is TRBV4-1, with a weak D call TRBD1 (5 bases). Germline loops: CDR1 MGHRA, CDR2 YSYEKL. V shed 0 bases and J shed 5 bases, with 7 bases lying between them. CDR3 length: 13 residues. Here the CDR3 reads CASSQEEGYGYTF. The CDR3 nucleotides read TGCGCCAGCAGCCAAGAGGAGGGGTATGGCTACACCTTC.

In this sample, this clone turned up once. The chain is built from TRBV9 and TRBJ2-7; maybe TRBD1 (7 bases). Germline V lookup: CDR1 SGDLS, CDR2 YYNGEE. The V end was cut by 4 bases, the J end by 2 bases, with 16 bases between. This CDR3 has 15 amino acids. The CDR3 DNA reads as TGTGCCAGCAGCCTTGGGGGGACAGCGACCTACGAGCAGTACTTC. Its protein is CASSLGGTATYEQYF.